The TCR beta chain described here comes from a study of OX40 agonist ivuxolimab in advanced cancers. Study-level information: Ivuxolimab, which patients received intravenously every 2 weeks, was dosed at 0.01 to 10 mg/kg.

Germline V lookup: CDR1 SGHTA, CDR2 FQGNSA. Trimming removed 7 bases from V and 1 base from J; junction bases left unmatched: 5. The CDR3 is made up of 14 amino acids. Worth noting for this clone: Its antigen is still unknown.

Sequencing was performed with immunoSEQ multiplex PCR; in TCRdb, only in-frame clones are kept and a portion is missing. This sample yields about 94,000 clones, of which around 86% are seen a single time; about 0.3% belongs to the top ten. Notes on the study in general: Certain nonresponding patients likewise had low normalized T-cell clonal expansion. Relative to CD4+, CD8+ T cells held more expanded clones on average.

The timepoints at which blood was sampled were baseline, cycle 4 day 1, and cycle 7 day 1. The material was CD4+ or CD8+ T cells sorted from blood, obtained in a trial of the OX40 agonist ivuxolimab. This sequence was found in an adult with an advanced solid tumor such as melanoma, head and neck, liver or kidney cancer. V is TRBV7-2 and J is TRBJ1-1, with 8 bases that match TRBD1. The CDR3 DNA reads TGTGCCAGCATATTTGGGACAGGGAACACTGAAGCTTTCTTT. Translation gives CASIFGTGNTEAFF.